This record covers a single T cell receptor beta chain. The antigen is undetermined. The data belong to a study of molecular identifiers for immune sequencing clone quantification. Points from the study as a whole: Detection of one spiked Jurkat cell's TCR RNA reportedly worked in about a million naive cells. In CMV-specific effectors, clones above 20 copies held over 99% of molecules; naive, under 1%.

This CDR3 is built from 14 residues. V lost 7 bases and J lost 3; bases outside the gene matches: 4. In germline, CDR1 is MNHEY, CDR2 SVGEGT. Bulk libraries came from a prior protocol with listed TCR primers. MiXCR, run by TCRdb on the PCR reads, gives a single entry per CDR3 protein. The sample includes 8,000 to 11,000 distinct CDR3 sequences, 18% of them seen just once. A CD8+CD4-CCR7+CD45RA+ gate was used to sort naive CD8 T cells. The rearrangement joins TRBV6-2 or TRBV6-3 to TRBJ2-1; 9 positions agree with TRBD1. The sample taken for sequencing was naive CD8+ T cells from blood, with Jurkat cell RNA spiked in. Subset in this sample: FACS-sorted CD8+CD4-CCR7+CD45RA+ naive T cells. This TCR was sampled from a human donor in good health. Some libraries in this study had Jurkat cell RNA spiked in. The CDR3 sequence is CASTWGQGYNEQFF. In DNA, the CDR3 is TGTGCCAGCACATGGGGACAGGGCTACAATGAGCAGTTCTTC.